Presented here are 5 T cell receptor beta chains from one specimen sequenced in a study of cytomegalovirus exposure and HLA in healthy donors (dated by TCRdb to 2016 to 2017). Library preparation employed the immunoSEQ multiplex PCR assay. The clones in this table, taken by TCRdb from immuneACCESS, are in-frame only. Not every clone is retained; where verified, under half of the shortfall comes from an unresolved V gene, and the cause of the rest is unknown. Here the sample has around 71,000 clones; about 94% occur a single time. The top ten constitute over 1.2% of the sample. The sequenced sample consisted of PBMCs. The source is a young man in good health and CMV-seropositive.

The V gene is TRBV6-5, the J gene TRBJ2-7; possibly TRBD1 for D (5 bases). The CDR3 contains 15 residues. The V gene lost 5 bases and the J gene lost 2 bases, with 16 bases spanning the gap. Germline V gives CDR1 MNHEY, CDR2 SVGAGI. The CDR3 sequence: CASSRTGDLTYEQYF. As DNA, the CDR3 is TGTGCCAGCAGTCGAACAGGTGACCTCACCTACGAGCAGTACTTC.

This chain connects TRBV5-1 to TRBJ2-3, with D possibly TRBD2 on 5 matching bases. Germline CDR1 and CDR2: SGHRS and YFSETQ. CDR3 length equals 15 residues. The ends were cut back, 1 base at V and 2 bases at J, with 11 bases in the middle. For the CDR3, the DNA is TGCGCCAGCAGCTTGAGAGGGCAGCTCACAGATACGCAGTATTTT. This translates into CASSLRGQLTDTQYF.

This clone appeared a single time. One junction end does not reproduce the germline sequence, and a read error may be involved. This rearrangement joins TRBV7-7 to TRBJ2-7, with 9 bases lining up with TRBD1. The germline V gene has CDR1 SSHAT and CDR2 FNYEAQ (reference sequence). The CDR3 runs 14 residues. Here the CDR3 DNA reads TGTGCTAGCAGCTTGACCCGACAGGGGGGCGAGCAGTACTTC. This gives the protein CASSLTRQGGEQYF.

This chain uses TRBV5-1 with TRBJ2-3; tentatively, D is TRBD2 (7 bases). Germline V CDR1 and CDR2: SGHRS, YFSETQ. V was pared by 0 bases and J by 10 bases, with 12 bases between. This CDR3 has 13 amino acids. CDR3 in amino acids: CASSLEAGAPQYF. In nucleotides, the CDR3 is TGCGCCAGCAGCTTGGAGGCGGGGGCTCCGCAGTATTTT.

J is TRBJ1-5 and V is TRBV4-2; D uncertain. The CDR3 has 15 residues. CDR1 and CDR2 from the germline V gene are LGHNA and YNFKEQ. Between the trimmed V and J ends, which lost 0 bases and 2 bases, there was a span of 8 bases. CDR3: CASSQDEGGNQPQHF. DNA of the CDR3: TGTGCCAGCAGCCAAGATGAGGGAGGCAATCAGCCCCAGCATTTT.